At least ten counts were recorded for the clone carrying this T cell receptor (beta chain). Its antigen remains unidentified. Time point reported: newly diagnosed GD, antithyroid drugs for less than 3 months. RNA isolated from PBMCs was used to make the TCR library. Construction of TCR beta libraries relied on iRepertoire HTBI primers and on Arm-PCR targeting CDR3 regions. TCRdb reprocessed the multiplex PCR reads via MiXCR and lists one record per CDR3 protein. The table records about 310,000 distinct CDR3 sequences, approximately 20% of them present only once. The CDR3 sequence is 14 residues long. Germline V CDR1 and CDR2: GTSNPN, SVGIG (reference sequence). V lost 5 bases, J lost 9 bases, and 22 bases lay in between. This sample is drawn from a study of regulatory T cells in long-lasting Graves disease. Study-level findings and limits: New patients shared around 980 public clonotypes, and persistent patients shared more, with 2,741. Study of thyroid tissue was not done, with only peripheral blood studied. It was in persistent disease that TRBV28, TRBJ1-2 and TRBJ2-5 were favored.

The TCR sequence derives from a female donor with Graves disease. V gene TRBV30 combines with J gene TRBJ2-5; D possibly corresponds to TRBD2 (6 bases). This sample comprised peripheral blood mononuclear cells (PBMCs), obtained at new diagnosis, from a patient treated with antithyroid drugs. The CDR3 nucleotides read TGTGCCTGGGTCCCACTCGTCGGTGTAGCGGCCCAGTACTTC. Protein product: CAWVPLVGVAAQYF.